What follows are 13 T cell receptor gamma chains derived from one specimen sequenced in a study of Vδ1+ human thymocytes. Whole-study results and caveats: Thymic TRG and TRD repertoires appeared highly polyclonal, with Gaussian CDR3 length distributions.

For these TCRs, the target antigens are not known. RNA was extracted from the cells and then reverse transcribed. Multiplex PCR used pooled V-gene forward primers and a constant-region reverse primer to amplify CDR3s. TCRdb re-called the multiplex PCR reads via CATT. The data contain about 27,000 gamma-chain clones, about a fifth of them singletons. What was sequenced was Vdelta1+ gamma-delta thymocytes from the thymus. Subset noted: FACS-sorted CD3+ TCRalphabeta- TCRVdelta1+ TCRVdelta2- thymocytes. The source is a boy in the first two years of life who had congenital heart surgery.

To note about this clone: A clone one base away is much larger, so this may be a read error. The rearrangement links TRGV9 to TRGJP. The length of the CDR3 is 15 residues. Germline V gene lookup returns CDR1 GITISATS and CDR2 ISYDGTV (reference sequence). CDR3 sequence (DNA): TGTGCCTTGTGGGGGGTGGAGTTGGGCAAAAAAATCAAGGTATTT. Translation: CALWGVELGKKIKVF.

The V and J genes are TRGV4 and TRGJ1 or TRGJ2. From germline, CDR1 is EGSTGY and CDR2 YDSYTSSV. V gave up 2 bases and J gave up 8 bases; unmatched junction bases: 12. This CDR3 spans 14 amino acids. The CDR3 nucleotides read TGTGCCACCTGGGATGCGTGCGGGAGAAATAAGAAACTCTTT. It encodes CATWDACGRNKKLF.

This clone showed up just a few times. The chain combines TRGV5 with TRGJ1 or TRGJ2. With V trimmed by 4 bases and J by 3 bases, 9 bases remained unmatched. In germline, CDR1 is VINAFY, CDR2 YDVSNSKD. This CDR3 is 14 amino acids long. The DNA for the CDR3 is TGTGCCACCTGGGATGTTTTCGTTTATTATAAGAAACTCTTT. It encodes CATWDVFVYYKKLF.

With respect to this clone: Other DNA sequences in this sample translate to the same CDR3. The J gene is TRGJ1 or TRGJ2, the V gene TRGV4. CDR1 is EGSTGY, CDR2 YDSYTSSV, per germline. Trimming removed 0 bases from V and 5 bases from J; junction bases left unmatched: 4. The CDR3 has 13 amino acids. The DNA of the CDR3 is TGTGCCACCTGGGATGGGCCCAATTATAAGAAACTCTTT. Protein: CATWDGPNYKKLF.

This clone was observed a few times. Other DNA sequences of this sample code for an identical CDR3. V is TRGV2 and J is TRGJ1 or TRGJ2. The CDR3 totals 14 residues. The trim removed 0 bases at V and 4 bases at J, leaving 6 bases unmatched. Germline lookup yields CDR1 EGSNGY and CDR2 YDSYNSKV. The CDR3 bases are TGTGCCACCTGGGACGGGCCCGACTATTATAAGAAACTCTTT. Translating gives CATWDGPDYYKKLF.

This clone was recorded only once. This chain uses TRGV9 with TRGJ1 or TRGJ2. Germline V gene sequence: CDR1 GITISATS, CDR2 ISYDGTV (reference sequence). Unmatched junction bases numbered 11, after V lost 4 bases and J lost 5 bases. CDR3 length: 14 amino acids. The CDR3 region has the DNA TGTGCCTTGTGGGACTCCGTTAGGCATTATAAGAAACTCTTT. It codes for CALWDSVRHYKKLF.

The J gene is TRGJP1, the V gene TRGV4. This CDR3 has 15 residues. After removal of 2 bases from V and 5 bases from J, the junction contained 8 bases not matched to a gene. CDR1 EGSTGY and CDR2 YDSYTSSV come from the germline V gene. The CDR3 DNA follows: TGTGCCACCTGGGATGAGAACAAAACTGGTTGGTTCAAGATATTT. This encodes CATWDENKTGWFKIF.

This clone was picked up a small number of times. The sample carries other DNA sequences with the same CDR3. V usage is TRGV4 and J usage is TRGJ1 or TRGJ2. The germline CDR1 and CDR2 sequences are EGSTGY and YDSYTSSV. With V trimmed by 2 bases and J by 7 bases, 5 bases remained unmatched. The CDR3 is made up of 12 amino acids. CDR3: CATWDEGYKKLF. The CDR3 bases are TGTGCCACCTGGGATGAGGGCTATAAGAAACTCTTT.

The V call is TRGV4, the J call TRGJ1 or TRGJ2. V was pared by 2 bases and J by 3 bases, with 13 bases of the junction left unmatched. Per the germline V gene, CDR1 is EGSTGY and CDR2 is YDSYTSSV. This CDR3 has 16 residues. CDR3 amino acids: CATWDAPIPSYYKKLF. The CDR3 DNA follows: TGTGCCACCTGGGATGCTCCCATTCCTTCTTATTATAAGAAACTCTTT.

Comment on this clone: The sample has other DNA sequences that encode this CDR3 too. The rearrangement uses TRGV5 and TRGJ1 or TRGJ2. V lost 3 bases to trimming and J lost 5 bases; unmatched junction nucleotides: 4. Per germline, CDR1 VINAFY and CDR2 YDVSNSKD. The CDR3 is made up of 12 amino acids. This CDR3 reads CATWDYNYKKLF. In nucleotides, the CDR3 is TGTGCCACCTGGGACTACAATTATAAGAAACTCTTT.

This sequence joins TRGV9 and TRGJ1 or TRGJ2. The V gene end was trimmed by 3 bases and the J gene end by 8 bases; junction bases not matched to a gene: 4. CDR3 length: 11 amino acids. CDR1 GITISATS and CDR2 ISYDGTV come from the germline V gene (reference sequence). CDR3 bases: TGTGCCTTGTGGGAGTGGAATAAGAAACTCTTT. This translates into CALWEWNKKLF.

V gene TRGV9 combines with J gene TRGJ1 or TRGJ2. Looked up from germline, CDR1 is GITISATS and CDR2 is ISYDGTV (reference sequence). This CDR3 contains 15 residues. The J segment lost 12 bases and the V segment lost 2 bases, leaving 19 bases of the junction unmatched. DNA for the CDR3: TGTGCCTTGTGGGAGGCGGGGGCCTCGGGTATTTGGAAACTCTTT. Translation: CALWEAGASGIWKLF.

This clone is classed as medium-sized (0.01 to 0.1%). This specimen includes other DNA sequences encoding the same CDR3. The chain uses TRGV2 and TRGJ1 or TRGJ2. This CDR3 spans 14 amino acids. Looked up from germline, CDR1 is EGSNGY and CDR2 is YDSYNSKV. Trimming at V came to 0 bases and at J to 4 bases, leaving 6 bases not matched to a gene. DNA of the CDR3: TGTGCCACCTGGGACGGGCCGGGGTATTATAAGAAACTCTTT. Residues: CATWDGPGYYKKLF.